A single sample gave rise to the 18 T cell receptor beta chains below, sequenced in a study of blood T cells in healthy people across ages (dated by TCRdb to the mid-2010s). The method was 5' RACE. The sample was run on an Illumina HiSeq 2500. The second PCR ran for roughly 6 to 11 cycles and used a J-beta primer mix along with a sample-barcoded 5' primer. TCRdb passed the public sequencing reads through fastp at Q25 and MiXCR, retaining productive beta sequences. CDR3 protein sequences are deduplicated, and each keeps its most common genes and DNA. The sample profile shows around 940,000 distinct CDR3 sequences; approximately 50% of them were found once. The ten largest clones represent 20% to 25% of the sample. Sequenced sample: blood. These receptor sequences come from a woman aged 55 to 70 in good health.

This clonotype was counted a few times. The chain's CDR3 is CASSARDHTDTQYF. The CDR3 nucleotides read TGTGCCAGCAGCGCTCGGGACCACACAGATACGCAGTATTTT. The chain is built from TRBV7-2 and TRBJ2-3; possibly TRBD1 or TRBD2 for D (5 bases each). The CDR3 consists of 14 residues. V was cut by 5 bases and J by 2 bases, with 11 bases left in between. CDR1 and CDR2 from the germline V gene are SGHTA and FQGNSA.

This sequence joins TRBV27 and TRBJ2-7, with no clear D. This CDR3 comprises 14 residues. Per the germline V gene, CDR1 is MNHEY and CDR2 is SMNVEV (reference sequence). V was shortened by 8 bases and J by 0 bases, with 14 bases between the two germline ends. CDR3: CASSVDMSSYEQYF. The CDR3, as DNA: TGTGCCAGCTCTGTCGACATGAGCTCCTACGAGCAGTACTTC.

Only a few counts were recorded for this clonotype. The J gene is TRBJ1-1, the V gene TRBV7-2; tentative D call: TRBD1 (5 bases). Germline V CDR1 and CDR2: SGHTA, FQGNSA. CDR3 length: 10 amino acids. V was shortened by 10 bases and J by 6 bases, with 9 bases between the two germline ends. The CDR3: CATGFAEAFF. The CDR3 bases are TGTGCCACAGGGTTTGCTGAAGCTTTCTTT.

The CDR3 reads CASKIARTGANEQYF. CDR3 nucleotides: TGTGCCAGCAAGATCGCTAGAACGGGGGCTAATGAGCAGTACTTC. The chain combines TRBV6-5 with TRBJ2-1; D is possibly TRBD1 or TRBD2 (6 bases each). Gene TRBJ2-7 matches the end of the DNA better, so the J call may be wrong. Germline V gives CDR1 MNHEY, CDR2 SVGAGI. The CDR3 loop spans 15 amino acids.

This chain connects TRBV13 to TRBJ2-7, with D tentatively TRBD1 (5 bases). Trimming cost V 4 bases and J 0 bases, with 7 bases left between them. Germline loops: CDR1 PRHDT, CDR2 FYEKMQ (reference sequence). The CDR3 contains 13 residues. The chain's CDR3 is CASSYDSSYEQYF. The CDR3 DNA reads as TGTGCCAGCAGCTACGACAGCTCCTACGAGCAGTACTTC.

As regards this clonotype: An end of the junction does not agree with germline; a read error may underlie this. The gene calls are TRBV6-2 or TRBV6-3 and TRBJ2-4; D gene uncertain. Germline CDR1 MNHEY, CDR2 SVGEGT. This CDR3 is 13 amino acids long. The CDR3, as DNA: TGTGCCAGCAGTGACTCCGAGACGGGCATTCAGTACTTC. Translated, it gives CASSDSETGIQYF.

As DNA, the CDR3 is TGTGCCAGCAGCGACCTGGCCCCACTAGCGGGAATAGATACGCAGTATTTT. It specifies CASSDLAPLAGIDTQYF. This sequence joins TRBV7-9 and TRBJ2-3, with 10 nucleotides matching TRBD2. This CDR3 comprises 17 residues. Germline V gene lookup returns CDR1 SEHNR and CDR2 FQNEAQ (reference sequence). V shed 5 bases and J 5 bases; nucleotides not matched to a gene: 13.

The chain joins TRBV7-2 to TRBJ2-3; D gene ambiguous. Germline values: CDR1 SGHTA, CDR2 FQGNSA. V was trimmed by 5 bases and J by 3 bases, leaving 12 bases between them. The CDR3 contains 14 residues. The CDR3 sequence: CASSRLKVTDTQYF. CDR3 in DNA: TGTGCCAGCAGCCGCCTTAAGGTGACAGATACGCAGTATTTT.

This rearrangement joins TRBV29-1 to TRBJ1-2; no clear D. V shed 4 bases and J shed 6 bases, with 9 bases lying between them. The CDR3 length is 11 residues. Germline CDR1 reads SQVTM; CDR2 reads ANQGSEA. CDR3 sequence (DNA): TGCAGCGTTGGGGGAGGGAATGGCTACACCTTC. Translation gives CSVGGGNGYTF.

The rearrangement uses TRBV28 and TRBJ1-1, with no clear D. There are 15 residues in the CDR3. CDR1 and CDR2 (germline): MDHEN, SYDVKM. Trimming pared 1 base from V and 4 bases from J, leaving 13 bases between. CDR3 bases: TGTGCCAGCAGTTTATCACCCCTCCTAAGCACTGAAGCTTTCTTT. Its protein product is CASSLSPLLSTEAFF.

The chain couples TRBV7-2 to TRBJ1-4; 8 bases agree with TRBD1. Per germline, CDR1 SGHTA and CDR2 FQGNSA. Trimming took 8 bases from V and 7 from J; bases not matched to a gene: 9. The CDR3 totals 14 residues. The CDR3 region has the DNA TGTGCCAGCTCAGATAGGACAGGGTTTGAAAAACTGTTTTTT. It codes for CASSDRTGFEKLFF.

V and J are TRBV29-1 and TRBJ2-3; the match to TRBD2 covers 7 bases. The CDR3 contains 12 residues. J gave up 6 bases and V 5 bases, and 5 bases lay outside the gene matches. Looked up from germline, CDR1 is SQVTM and CDR2 is ANQGSEA. In DNA, the CDR3 is TGCAGCGTTTCCGAACTAGCGGATACGCAGTATTTT. Protein: CSVSELADTQYF.

The chain has TRBV12-3 or TRBV12-4 and TRBJ2-5, with TRBD1 matching 7 bases. This CDR3 region has 17 residues. V lost 2 bases, J lost 3 bases, and 12 bases stayed unmatched. CDR3 DNA: TGTGCCAGCAGTTTATCTGCCGGGACAGTGCTCGAAGAGACCCAGTACTTC. This encodes CASSLSAGTVLEETQYF.

This clonotype was seen repeatedly, ten times or more. This chain connects TRBV12-3 or TRBV12-4 to TRBJ1-2, with D uncertain. Trimming took off 6 bases at V and 3 bases at J, with 14 bases between the two ends. The CDR3 runs 14 residues. CDR3 residues: CASRSPWGDYGYTF. The CDR3 nucleotides are TGTGCCAGCAGATCCCCATGGGGAGACTATGGCTACACCTTC.

The chain is built from TRBV7-2 and TRBJ2-5; D assignment may be TRBD1 or TRBD2 (6 bases each). CDR3 length equals 17 residues. Per germline, CDR1 SGHTA and CDR2 FQGNSA. V shed 1 base and J shed 0 bases, with 15 bases lying between them. The CDR3 bases are TGTGCCAGCAGCTTAGGGGGGGTCAGGGGCTACCAAGAGACCCAGTACTTC. This encodes CASSLGGVRGYQETQYF.

This chain links TRBV28 with TRBJ1-6; no firm D call. CDR3 length: 14 amino acids. The V end lost 6 bases, the J end lost 4 bases, and 10 bases lay between the germline ends. Germline CDR1 is MDHEN and CDR2 is SYDVKM. In nucleotides, the CDR3 is TGTGCCAGCAGCTGGGCAAAGTATAATTCACCCCTCCACTTT. Translation gives CASSWAKYNSPLHF.

In this sample, this clonotype turned up a few times. The rearrangement uses TRBV6-5 and TRBJ2-7; no clear D. The CDR3 runs 13 residues. Trimming removed 2 bases at V and 2 bases at J, with 7 bases between. The germline CDR1 and CDR2 sequences are MNHEY and SVGAGI. CDR3 region: CASSYRSTYEQYF. The CDR3 DNA reads as TGTGCCAGCAGTTACCGGTCGACCTACGAGCAGTACTTC.

As regards this clonotype: At one boundary the junction diverges from the germline segment, which might be a read error. The CDR3 reads CASSPKARELTETQYF. CDR3 in DNA: TGTGCCAGCAGCCCTAAGGCCCGTGAACTCACAGAGACGCAGTATTTT. The chain uses TRBV28 and TRBJ2-3, with unresolved D. The CDR3 contains 16 residues. Germline values: CDR1 MDHEN, CDR2 SYDVKM.